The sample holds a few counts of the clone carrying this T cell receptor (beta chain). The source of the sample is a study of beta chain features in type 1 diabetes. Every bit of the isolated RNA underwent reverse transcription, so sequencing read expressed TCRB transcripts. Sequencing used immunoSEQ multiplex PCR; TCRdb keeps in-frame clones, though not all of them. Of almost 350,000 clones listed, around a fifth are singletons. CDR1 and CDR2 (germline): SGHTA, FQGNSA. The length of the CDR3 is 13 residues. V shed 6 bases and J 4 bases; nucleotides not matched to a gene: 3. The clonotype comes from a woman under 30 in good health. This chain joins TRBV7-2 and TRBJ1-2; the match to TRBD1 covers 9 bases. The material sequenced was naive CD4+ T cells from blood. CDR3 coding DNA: TGTGCCAGCAGGGGACAGGGAGGCTATGGCTACACCTTC. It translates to CASRGQGGYGYTF.